What follows are 24 T cell receptor beta chains derived from one specimen sequenced in a study of shared clonotypes between healthy human individuals. Sequencing used immunoSEQ multiplex PCR; TCRdb keeps in-frame clones, though not all of them. The sample includes 450,000 to 550,000 clones, 79% of them seen just once. Material for sequencing was PBMCs. The receptors come from a woman in her thirties or forties in good health. Some clones in this sample may be carry-over from other donors' samples.

The chain employs TRBV4-1 and TRBJ2-7; D might be TRBD2 (6 bases). The CDR3 is 16 amino acids. Germline CDR1 MGHRA, CDR2 YSYEKL. V dropped 1 base and J dropped 0 bases, with 13 bases sitting between them. The CDR3 DNA reads TGCGCCAGCAGCCAAGGCGGGCGGGGCCTCTCCTACGAGCAGTACTTC. Amino acid sequence: CASSQGGRGLSYEQYF.

This rearrangement joins TRBV7-3 to TRBJ2-1, with 16 bases identical to TRBD2. V shed 5 bases and J 6 bases; nucleotides not matched to a gene: 7. The CDR3 runs 17 residues. The V gene's germline CDR1 is SGHTA and CDR2 FQGTGA. The DNA of the CDR3 is TGTGCCAGCAGCCGGGGACTAGCGGGAGGGCGGAGCAATGAGCAGTTCTTC. This translates into CASSRGLAGGRSNEQFF. Drawing the rest from reference TRBV7-3 and TRBJ2-1, the complete variable domain is GAGVSQTPSNKVTEKGKYVELRCDPISGHTALYWYRQSLGQGPEFLIYFQGTGAADDSGLPNDRFFAVRPEGSVSTLKIQRTERGDSAVYLCASSRGLAGGRSNEQFFGPGTRLTVL.

The CDR3 protein is CASSLGTRTSGYEQYF. The DNA for the CDR3 is TGTGCCAGCAGTTTAGGGACCCGGACTAGCGGCTACGAGCAGTACTTC. This chain uses TRBV27 with TRBJ2-7, with 10 positions matching TRBD2. The germline V gene has CDR1 MNHEY and CDR2 SMNVEV (reference sequence). The V and J ends lost 2 bases and 3 bases, in that order; junction bases with no gene match: 7. The CDR3 is 16 amino acids.

The chain combines TRBV28 with TRBJ2-4; D unclear. Trimming took off 7 bases at V and 0 bases at J, with 16 bases between the two ends. Germline V gene sequence: CDR1 MDHEN, CDR2 SYDVKM. CDR3 length equals 16 residues. CDR3 sequence reads: CASKGSPGVAKNIQYF. CDR3 DNA sequence: TGTGCCAGCAAAGGGTCGCCGGGTGTAGCCAAAAACATTCAGTACTTC.

This chain links TRBV30 with TRBJ1-6, with a possible D match to TRBD1 (6 bases). The CDR3 spans 15 residues. V lost 0 bases and J lost 7, with 13 bases in between. CDR1 and CDR2 from the germline V gene are GTSNPN and SVGIG (reference sequence). The CDR3 DNA reads as TGTGCCTGGAGTGTAAACAGGGCTGGGAATTCACCCCTCCACTTT. Translating it yields CAWSVNRAGNSPLHF.

V and J are TRBV15 and TRBJ2-2; 9 nucleotides match TRBD2. The CDR3 totals 17 residues. Germline CDR1 LNHNV, CDR2 YYDKDF (reference sequence). J was trimmed by 4 bases and V by 4 bases; bases with no gene match: 10. The CDR3 DNA is TGTGCCACCAGCACGGGACTAGCAGAGTTGGTCACCGGGGAGCTGTTTTTT. This translates into CATSTGLAELVTGELFF.

This chain connects TRBV19 to TRBJ2-5; 8 positions agree with TRBD1. CDR1 is LNHDA, CDR2 SQIVND, per germline (reference sequence). This CDR3 contains 14 residues. Unmatched junction bases numbered 8, after V lost 10 bases and J lost 1 base. The CDR3 DNA follows: TGTGCCATTATGCACAGGGGGTCCCAAGAGACCCAGTACTTC. Its translation: CAIMHRGSQETQYF.

V gene TRBV19 combines with J gene TRBJ2-5; TRBD1 is a possible D gene (6 bases). This CDR3 contains 13 residues. CDR1 LNHDA and CDR2 SQIVND come from the germline V gene (reference sequence). V was cut by 3 bases and J by 1 base, with 6 bases left in between. The CDR3 sequence: CASSMGAQETQYF. CDR3 coding DNA: TGTGCCAGTAGTATGGGGGCCCAAGAGACCCAGTACTTC.

This chain joins TRBV7-9 and TRBJ2-1, with 7 bases identical to TRBD2. This CDR3 is built from 16 residues. Germline CDR1 reads SEHNR; CDR2 reads FQNEAQ (reference sequence). V trimming: 5 bases; J trimming: 0 bases; junction bases outside the gene matches: 7. The CDR3 region has the DNA TGTGCCAGCAGCCTAGTGTGGGAGGGCTCCTACAATGAGCAGTTCTTC. The encoded protein is CASSLVWEGSYNEQFF.

This clone has just a few counts. J is TRBJ1-5 and V is TRBV10-3; 7 bases align to TRBD1. V was clipped by 0 bases and J by 4 bases; unmatched bases: 3. CDR1 and CDR2 from the germline V gene are ENHRY and SYGVKD. This CDR3 region has 15 residues. The CDR3 nucleotides are TGTGCCATCAGTGAGTCGTCAGGGGGTAATCAGCCCCAGCATTTT. Its translation: CAISESSGGNQPQHF.

Only a few counts were recorded for this clone. The chain employs TRBV7-8 and TRBJ2-1; D ambiguous. CDR3 length: 17 amino acids. Germline CDR1 SGHVS, CDR2 FQNEAQ. Trimming cost V 5 bases and J 4 bases, with 21 bases left between them. CDR3: CASSPHWLTAGYNEQFF. Written as DNA, the CDR3 is TGTGCCAGCAGCCCGCACTGGCTAACTGCTGGGTACAATGAGCAGTTCTTC.

This clone was seen a few times. The gene calls are TRBV28 and TRBJ2-7; 11 nucleotides line up with TRBD2. J lost 4 bases, V lost 5 bases, and 4 bases had no gene match. Per the germline V gene, CDR1 is MDHEN and CDR2 is SYDVKM. The CDR3 has 14 residues. The CDR3, as DNA: TGTGCCAGCAGTGCAACTAGCGGGAGTTACGAGCAGTACTTC. The encoded protein is CASSATSGSYEQYF.

The gene calls are TRBV6-5 and TRBJ1-1; maybe TRBD1 (6 bases). The ends were cut back, 6 bases at V and 4 bases at J, with 18 bases in the middle. The length of the CDR3 is 15 residues. Germline-derived CDR1 and CDR2 are MNHEY and SVGAGI. CDR3 nucleotides: TGTGCCAGCAGCCAATTCGGGGGGGCCGGCACTGAAGCTTTCTTT. Translated, it gives CASSQFGGAGTEAFF.

V and J are TRBV10-2 and TRBJ2-2; D not certain. CDR1 and CDR2 (germline): WSHSY, SAAADI. This CDR3 comprises 13 residues. Trimming shortened V by 6 bases and J by 0 bases, and 5 bases separated the two germline ends. The CDR3 region is CASSFANTGELFF. Here the CDR3 DNA reads TGCGCCAGCAGCTTCGCGAACACCGGGGAGCTGTTTTTT.

This chain links TRBV6-5 with TRBJ2-1; TRBD2 aligns across 9 bases. The CDR3 spans 15 residues. Germline V lookup: CDR1 MNHEY, CDR2 SVGAGI. The V gene end was trimmed by 0 bases and the J gene end by 7 bases; junction bases not matched to a gene: 4. The DNA for the CDR3 is TGTGCCAGCAGTTACTCTAGCGGGAGTGAAAATGAGCAGTTCTTC. Translated, it gives CASSYSSGSENEQFF.

V is TRBV19 and J is TRBJ2-1; the D gene is possibly TRBD1 (5 bases). The V end lost 7 bases, the J end lost 3 bases, and 13 bases lay between the germline ends. From germline, CDR1 is LNHDA and CDR2 SQIVND (reference sequence). The CDR3 has 14 residues. The CDR3 DNA is TGTGCCAGTAACATAGCACAGGACTACAATGAGCAGTTCTTC. As protein: CASNIAQDYNEQFF.

This clone was seen once. The chain is built from TRBV7-2 and TRBJ1-2; 7 bases match TRBD1. The CDR3 consists of 14 residues. Germline trimming cut 4 bases from V and 4 bases from J; bases unmatched to any gene: 6. In germline, CDR1 is SGHTA, CDR2 FQGNSA. CDR3 in amino acids: CASSSAQGPYGYTF. As DNA, the CDR3 is TGTGCCAGCAGCTCCGCACAGGGGCCCTATGGCTACACCTTC.

Only a few counts were recorded for this clone. In the same sample, other DNA sequences code for this CDR3. This sequence joins TRBV7-9 and TRBJ1-4; D is unresolved. Trimming cost V 3 bases and J 0 bases, with 5 bases left between them. Germline CDR1 reads SEHNR; CDR2 reads FQNEAQ (reference sequence). The CDR3 runs 14 residues. For the CDR3, the DNA is TGTGCCAGCAGCTTCGGGGCAACTAATGAAAAACTGTTTTTT. It translates to CASSFGATNEKLFF. Full variable domain (rest looked up from reference TRBV7-9 and TRBJ1-4): DTGVSQNPRHKITKRGQNVTFRCDPISEHNRLYWYRQTLGQGPEFLTYFQNEAQLEKSRLLSDRFSAERPKGSFSTLEIQRTEQGDSAMYLCASSFGATNEKLFFGSGTQLSVL.

This chain joins TRBV6-5 and TRBJ1-1; D is perhaps TRBD1 (5 bases). Germline V gene lookup returns CDR1 MNHEY and CDR2 SVGAGI. Trimming stripped 8 bases from V and 0 bases from J, with 10 bases between. The CDR3 extends over 13 amino acids. The DNA for the CDR3 is TGTGCCAGCGCGGGGCACCTGAACACTGAAGCTTTCTTT. As protein: CASAGHLNTEAFF.

This chain connects TRBV25-1 to TRBJ1-1, with 8 nucleotides matching TRBD1. Unmatched junction bases numbered 3, after V lost 8 bases and J lost 4 bases. The CDR3 extends over 12 amino acids. CDR1 MGHDK and CDR2 SYGVNS come from the germline V gene. Here the CDR3 DNA reads TGTGCCAGCGGACAGGGCGGCACTGAAGCTTTCTTT. Translation gives CASGQGGTEAFF.

The chain has TRBV25-1 and TRBJ2-2, with TRBD2 as a possible D gene (6 bases). The CDR3 totals 14 residues. V lost 2 bases and J 6 bases, leaving 10 bases between the germline ends. Germline V gene sequence: CDR1 MGHDK, CDR2 SYGVNS. CDR3 region: CASSERRGPGELFF. CDR3 sequence (DNA): TGTGCCAGCAGTGAAAGGCGGGGCCCCGGGGAGCTGTTTTTT.

Concerning this clone: Its ends do not fully match the called genes, so a read error is possible. The chain has TRBV4-1 and TRBJ2-4, with 14 bases matching TRBD2. The CDR3 totals 14 residues. Germline CDR1 and CDR2: MGHRA and YSYEKL. The CDR3 DNA is TGCGCCAGCAGCCACCCGGGACTAGCGGGAGTCGTGCACTTC. Its protein product is CASSHPGLAGVVHF.

The chain couples TRBV12-1 to TRBJ2-1; the table calls TRBD2, which could not be checked here. TRBV12-1 is an annotated pseudogene. The CDR3 totals 14 residues. The DNA for the CDR3 is TGTGCCAGCAGTGCACCTACGTCTTACAATGAGCAGTTCTTC. This encodes CASSAPTSYNEQFF.

The chain recombines TRBV5-4 with TRBJ2-3, with 9 bases lining up with TRBD2. Germline trimming cut 4 bases from V and 0 bases from J; bases unmatched to any gene: 6. The CDR3 runs to 16 residues. Germline CDR1 SGHNT, CDR2 YYREEE (reference sequence). The CDR3 spells CASSARLAASTDTQYF. The CDR3 DNA reads as TGTGCCAGCAGCGCACGACTAGCGGCTAGCACAGATACGCAGTATTTT.